One sample yielded the 25 T cell receptor beta chains listed below, sequenced in a study of OX40 agonist ivuxolimab in advanced cancers. The repertoire was sequenced with immunoSEQ multiplex PCR; TCRdb's copy has only in-frame clones and lacks some. The table lists 70,000 to 90,000 clones, roughly 89% of them singletons, with around 10% in the top ten. The sequenced sample was CD4+ or CD8+ T cells sorted from blood, obtained in a trial of the OX40 agonist ivuxolimab. The receptors here all came from an adult with an advanced solid tumor such as melanoma, head and neck, liver or kidney cancer.

The genes are TRBV11-2 and TRBJ1-6; perhaps TRBD1 as D (6 bases). Per the germline V gene, CDR1 is SGHAT and CDR2 is FQNNGV. The CDR3 totals 15 residues. Trimming removed 5 bases at V and 7 bases at J, with 15 bases between. The CDR3 DNA sequence: TGTGCCAGCAGCGGTGGGTGGGGGGCCAATTCACCCCTCCACTTT. Amino acid sequence: CASSGGWGANSPLHF.

The chain joins TRBV6-5 to TRBJ2-5; no definite D call. The tail of the sequence fits TRBJ2-7 better, so the J call may be wrong. CDR1 and CDR2 from the germline V gene are MNHEY and SVGAGI. The CDR3 totals 13 residues. As DNA, the CDR3 is TGTGCCAGCAGTTACTTAGGGAATTACGAGCAGTACTTC. As protein: CASSYLGNYEQYF.

The chain recombines TRBV28 with TRBJ1-3, with TRBD1 as a possible D gene (5 bases). V was clipped by 6 bases and J by 0 bases, with 18 bases between them. CDR3 length: 17 residues. Germline CDR1 MDHEN, CDR2 SYDVKM. For the CDR3, the DNA is TGTGCCAGCAGCTTCTGGGGACTTCAGAGCTCTGGAAACACCATATATTTT. Its protein product is CASSFWGLQSSGNTIYF.

The rearrangement links TRBV29-1 to TRBJ2-7; D ambiguous. Trimming shortened V by 6 bases and J by 6 bases, and 15 bases separated the two germline ends. The germline V gene encodes CDR1 SQVTM and CDR2 ANQGSEA. The CDR3 extends over 12 amino acids. CDR3 coding DNA: TGCAGCGTCACTGGACGGATGGCCGAGCAGTACTTC. Protein sequence: CSVTGRMAEQYF.

This clone was picked up one time. The gene calls are TRBV19 and TRBJ2-3, with a weak D call TRBD2 (6 bases). The CDR3 length is 15 residues. Germline values: CDR1 LNHDA, CDR2 SQIVND (reference sequence). V was shortened by 4 bases and J by 2 bases, with 13 bases between the two germline ends. The CDR3 loop reads CASSTLATFTDTQYF. As DNA, the CDR3 is TGTGCCAGTAGTACCCTAGCGACCTTCACAGATACGCAGTATTTT. The full variable domain, with the rest looked up from reference TRBV19 and TRBJ2-3, is DGGITQSPKYLFRKEGQNVTLSCEQNLNHDAMYWYRQDPGQGLRLIYYSQIVNDFQKGDIAEGYSVSREKKESFPLTVTSAQKNPTAFYLCASSTLATFTDTQYFGPGTRLTVL.

The J gene is TRBJ2-5, the V gene TRBV5-4; D not certain. The CDR3 sequence is 12 residues long. Germline V lookup: CDR1 SGHNT, CDR2 YYREEE (reference sequence). V lost 2 bases, J lost 5 bases, and 7 bases lay in between. CDR3 loop: CASSFGRETQYF. The CDR3 DNA reads TGTGCCAGCAGCTTCGGTAGGGAGACCCAGTACTTC.

The chain recombines TRBV15 with TRBJ1-1; 7 bases match TRBD1. Germline V gene sequence: CDR1 LNHNV, CDR2 YYDKDF (reference sequence). This CDR3 has 16 amino acids. Trimming removed 2 bases from V and 0 bases from J; junction bases left unmatched: 6. CDR3 in DNA: TGTGCCACCAGCAGACTCCAAACAGGGGTGAACACTGAAGCTTTCTTT. Translating gives CATSRLQTGVNTEAFF.

The chain combines TRBV6-1 with TRBJ1-3; D is uncertain. The CDR3 is 13 amino acids. V was cut by 6 bases and J by 8 bases, with 14 bases left in between. Germline V CDR1 and CDR2: MNHNS, SASEGT. The chain's CDR3 is CASRGIGGDTIYF. CDR3 DNA: TGTGCCAGCAGGGGGATCGGAGGAGACACCATATATTTT.

The CDR3 protein is CASSPWTSPHEQFF. The CDR3 DNA is TGTGCCAGCAGCCCTTGGACTAGCCCCCATGAGCAGTTCTTC. This chain joins TRBV28 and TRBJ2-1; 8 bases are a match to TRBD2. Looked up from germline, CDR1 is MDHEN and CDR2 is SYDVKM. The CDR3 has 14 residues. J was trimmed by 8 bases and V by 6 bases; bases with no gene match: 9.

The chain couples TRBV6-1 to TRBJ1-2; 10 positions agree with TRBD1. The CDR3 is made up of 15 amino acids. Trimming removed 6 bases from V and 3 bases from J; junction bases left unmatched: 7. The germline gives CDR1 MNHNS, CDR2 SASEGT. CDR3: CASRRDRGFYYGYTF. The CDR3 DNA reads TGTGCCAGCAGGAGGGACAGGGGTTTTTACTATGGCTACACCTTC.

In this sample, this clone turned up a few times. CDR3 amino acids: CASSFLNSPLHF. CDR3 coding DNA: TGTGCCAGCAGTTTCCTAAATTCACCCCTCCACTTT. The chain combines TRBV27 with TRBJ1-6; no clear D gene. The CDR3 totals 12 residues. Germline CDR1 MNHEY, CDR2 SMNVEV (reference sequence). Trimming shortened V by 3 bases and J by 7 bases, and 4 bases separated the two germline ends.

V and J are TRBV10-3 and TRBJ2-7; TRBD2 agrees at 9 bases. V shed 9 bases, J shed 4 bases, and the junction held 7 bases outside the gene matches. The length of the CDR3 is 13 residues. Germline CDR1 is ENHRY and CDR2 is SYGVKD. CDR3 DNA sequence: TGTGCCATTGGGAGCGGGGGGCTTTACGAGCAGTACTTC. It codes for CAIGSGGLYEQYF.

This rearrangement joins TRBV2 to TRBJ2-7, with D possibly matching TRBD1 (6 bases). There are 16 residues in the CDR3. The germline V gene encodes CDR1 SNHLY and CDR2 FYNNEI. V lost 1 base, J lost 3 bases, and 16 bases lay in between. CDR3: CASSEGGRVLYYEQYF. As DNA, the CDR3 is TGTGCCAGCAGTGAAGGGGGGCGGGTTCTTTACTACGAGCAGTACTTC.

The chain recombines TRBV7-3 with TRBJ2-2; D gene ambiguous. CDR1 and CDR2 (germline): SGHTA, FQGTGA. The CDR3 loop spans 15 amino acids. V was shortened by 5 bases and J by 0 bases, with 10 bases between the two germline ends. The CDR3 is CASSPRITNTGELFF. CDR3 in DNA: TGTGCCAGCAGCCCGAGGATCACGAACACCGGGGAGCTGTTTTTT.

The CDR3: CASSLDLQGYTEAFF. DNA of the CDR3: TGTGCCAGCAGCTTGGACCTCCAGGGATACACTGAAGCTTTCTTT. The V call is TRBV5-5, the J call TRBJ1-1, with D perhaps TRBD1 (5 bases). Trimming took off 0 bases at V and 3 bases at J, with 12 bases between the two ends. The CDR3 sequence is 15 residues long. The germline CDR1 and CDR2 sequences are SGHKS and YYEKEE (reference sequence).

The J gene is TRBJ2-7, the V gene TRBV5-4; 9 bases fit TRBD1. Germline-derived CDR1 and CDR2 are SGHNT and YYREEE (reference sequence). V was pared by 3 bases and J by 5 bases, with 3 bases of the junction left unmatched. The CDR3 loop spans 13 amino acids. CDR3 sequence reads: CASSSRDRDEQYF. The CDR3 DNA reads as TGTGCCAGCAGCTCCAGGGACAGGGACGAGCAGTACTTC.

The J gene is TRBJ2-6, the V gene TRBV7-3, with unresolved D. The germline V and J ends were trimmed by 6 bases and 4 bases, with 22 bases remaining between them. CDR3 length equals 18 residues. The germline CDR1 and CDR2 sequences are SGHTA and FQGTGA. CDR3 bases: TGTGCCAGCAGTTCCCTGTACGGCCTCTCCGCGGGGGCCAACGTCCTGACTTTC. Its protein product is CASSSLYGLSAGANVLTF.

V gene TRBV13 combines with J gene TRBJ2-2; D may be TRBD2 (6 bases). V was clipped by 5 bases and J by 1 base, with 11 bases between them. The CDR3 is 15 amino acids. In germline, CDR1 is PRHDT, CDR2 FYEKMQ (reference sequence). The CDR3 is CASSPSGLNTGELFF. The CDR3 DNA is TGTGCCAGCAGCCCCAGCGGGTTGAACACCGGGGAGCTGTTTTTT.

The chain uses TRBV4-2 and TRBJ1-6; D remains ambiguous. Trimming shortened V by 1 base and J by 7 bases, and 14 bases separated the two germline ends. In germline, CDR1 is LGHNA, CDR2 YNFKEQ. There are 16 residues in the CDR3. The CDR3 loop reads CASSQAIGNGNSPLHF. CDR3 nucleotide sequence: TGTGCCAGCAGCCAAGCGATTGGAAATGGGAATTCACCCCTCCACTTT.

Here the CDR3 DNA reads TGCGCCAGCAGCTTGGATCAGGGTCTCTCTGGAAACACCATATATTTT. Protein: CASSLDQGLSGNTIYF. V usage is TRBV5-1 and J usage is TRBJ1-3, with a possible D match to TRBD1 (5 bases). With 0 bases removed from V and 0 bases from J, the gap between germline ends came to 10 bases. In germline, CDR1 is SGHRS, CDR2 YFSETQ. The CDR3 spans 16 residues.

This clone was observed a single time. This sequence joins TRBV5-6 and TRBJ1-5; 7 nucleotides line up with TRBD1. The CDR3 covers 17 residues. The germline CDR1 and CDR2 sequences are SGHDT and YYEEEE. The V gene end was trimmed by 1 base and the J gene end by 0 bases; junction bases not matched to a gene: 7. In DNA form, the CDR3 reads TGTGCCAGCAGCTTGACGGAGACAGGGTATAGCAATCAGCCCCAGCATTTT. Its translation: CASSLTETGYSNQPQHF.

V is TRBV4-1 and J is TRBJ2-3; possibly TRBD1 for D (6 bases). V shed 4 bases and J shed 5 bases, with 13 bases lying between them. The CDR3 has 14 amino acids. CDR1 is MGHRA, CDR2 YSYEKL, per germline. The CDR3 DNA sequence: TGCGCCAGCAGCCGAGAGGGCAGGGGAGATACGCAGTATTTT. Residues: CASSREGRGDTQYF.

As concerns this clone: At one end the junction does not follow the germline gene, possibly because of a read error. J is TRBJ2-7 and V is TRBV7-7; D not certain. Looked up from germline, CDR1 is SSHAT and CDR2 is FNYEAQ (reference sequence). CDR3 length: 13 amino acids. CDR3 loop: CASSRLRSSEQYF. The CDR3 DNA reads TGTGCTAGCAGCCGGCTCAGGTCGAGCGAGCAGTACTTC.

This clone was seen a handful of times. V is TRBV6-5 and J is TRBJ2-7; TRBD1 agrees at 7 bases. Germline loops: CDR1 MNHEY, CDR2 SVGAGI. The V gene end was trimmed by 0 bases and the J gene end by 7 bases; junction bases not matched to a gene: 12. The CDR3 totals 16 residues. The CDR3 sequence is CASSYSWAGGSREQYF. Written as DNA, the CDR3 is TGTGCCAGCAGTTACTCGTGGGCAGGGGGATCTCGGGAGCAGTACTTC.

As regards this clone: Other DNA sequences in this specimen translate into the identical CDR3. V usage is TRBV5-1 and J usage is TRBJ1-2; 7 nucleotides agree with TRBD1. Looked up from germline, CDR1 is SGHRS and CDR2 is YFSETQ. With V trimmed by 1 base and J by 1 base, 1 base remained unmatched. The CDR3 contains 14 residues. For the CDR3, the DNA is TGCGCCAGCAGCTTGACAGGGGATAACTATGGCTACACCTTC. This sequence encodes CASSLTGDNYGYTF.